Presented here are 25 T cell receptor beta chains from one specimen sequenced in a study of cytomegalovirus exposure and HLA in healthy donors. The PCR employed 60 Vbeta primers together with 13 Jbeta primers. The method was immunoSEQ multiplex PCR; TCRdb's version includes in-frame clones alone and lacks a portion of them. Found here are about 160,000 clones, roughly 79% of them singletons; the top ten hold roughly an eighth. The sequencing sample was made of PBMCs. Receptor source: a woman in her fifties or sixties in good health and CMV-seronegative.

CDR3 region: CASSSAKGQGSRRDGYTF. CDR3 coding DNA: TGTGCCAGCAGCTCCGCTAAGGGACAGGGGTCCCGAAGAGATGGCTACACCTTC. J is TRBJ1-2 and V is TRBV5-4; 10 bases align to TRBD1. CDR1 and CDR2 (germline): SGHNT, YYREEE (reference sequence). This CDR3 is built from 18 residues. Unmatched junction bases numbered 17, after V lost 3 bases and J lost 6 bases.

This clone appeared once. This chain connects TRBV9 to TRBJ1-2; a weak D match, TRBD1 (6 bases). The V end lost 4 bases, the J end lost 8 bases, and 21 bases lay between the germline ends. The CDR3 loop spans 15 amino acids. In germline, CDR1 is SGDLS, CDR2 YYNGEE. CDR3 sequence (DNA): TGTGCCAGCAGCCCGACCACAGGGACGGCTGGGGGCTACACCTTC. Translation: CASSPTTGTAGGYTF.

The genes are TRBV18 and TRBJ2-7; 9 nucleotides match TRBD1. J gave up 1 base and V 0 bases, and 1 base lay outside the gene matches. This CDR3 region has 15 residues. Germline CDR1 reads KGHSH; CDR2 reads LQKENI. CDR3 residues: CASSPPDRGSYEQYF. The CDR3 DNA sequence: TGTGCCAGCTCACCACCGGACAGGGGTTCCTACGAGCAGTACTTC.

V is TRBV19 and J is TRBJ1-5; D gene ambiguous. From germline, CDR1 is LNHDA and CDR2 SQIVND (reference sequence). The CDR3 covers 16 residues. The V and J ends lost 8 bases and 4 bases respectively, with 21 bases between them. In DNA, the CDR3 is TGTGCCAGTTCTTCCTCGGGGAGGGCCTCAAATCAGCCCCAGCATTTT. This codes for CASSSSGRASNQPQHF. Supplemented by reference TRBV19 and TRBJ1-5, the full variable domain reads DGGITQSPKYLFRKEGQNVTLSCEQNLNHDAMYWYRQDPGQGLRLIYYSQIVNDFQKGDIAEGYSVSREKKESFPLTVTSAQKNPTAFYLCASSSSGRASNQPQHFGDGTRLSIL.

The V call is TRBV7-9, the J call TRBJ1-4, with D hard to call. The V gene lost 5 bases and the J gene lost 3 bases, with 7 bases spanning the gap. The V gene's germline CDR1 is SEHNR and CDR2 FQNEAQ (reference sequence). This CDR3 comprises 13 residues. The CDR3 sequence is CASSPSSNEKLFF. For the CDR3, the DNA is TGTGCCAGCAGCCCGTCGTCTAATGAAAAACTGTTTTTT.

A few counts support this clone. This chain uses TRBV18 with TRBJ1-1, with D unclear. Germline V gives CDR1 KGHSH, CDR2 LQKENI. V lost 0 bases, J lost 2 bases, and 10 bases lay in between. This CDR3 has 15 amino acids. CDR3 sequence reads: CASSPPFEANTEAFF. In nucleotides, the CDR3 is TGTGCCAGCTCACCACCGTTTGAGGCCAACACTGAAGCTTTCTTT.

This sequence joins TRBV14 and TRBJ2-3, with 7 bases that match TRBD2. Trimming cost V 3 bases and J 2 bases; bases outside gene matches: 8. The V gene's germline CDR1 is SGHDN and CDR2 FVKESK. This CDR3 is 16 amino acids long. CDR3: CASSQGSSGLTDTQYF. DNA of the CDR3: TGTGCCAGCAGCCAGGGTTCTAGCGGACTCACAGATACGCAGTATTTT. The variable domain in full, completed from reference TRBV14 and TRBJ2-3, reads EAGVTQFPSHSVIEKGQTVTLRCDPISGHDNLYWYRRVMGKEIKFLLHFVKESKQDESGMPNNRFLAERTGGTYSTLKVQPAELEDSGVYFCASSQGSSGLTDTQYFGPGTRLTVL.

Concerning this clone: An end of the junction does not agree with germline; a read error may underlie this. V usage is TRBV6-5 and J usage is TRBJ2-7; 9 bases align to TRBD2. This CDR3 is built from 15 residues. Per the germline V gene, CDR1 is MNHEY and CDR2 is SVGAGI. The CDR3 bases are TGTGTCAGCAGTTACCGGCGGGAGGGCTCCTACGAGCAGTACTTC. Amino acid sequence: CVSSYRREGSYEQYF.

The count of this clone is one. The CDR3 reads CASTPSSYNEQFF. The CDR3 DNA reads as TGCGCCAGCACCCCGAGCTCCTACAATGAGCAGTTCTTC. V is TRBV5-1 and J is TRBJ2-1; D call uncertain. With 6 bases removed from V and 0 bases from J, the gap between germline ends came to 7 bases. Looked up from germline, CDR1 is SGHRS and CDR2 is YFSETQ. The CDR3 consists of 13 residues.

This clone was observed a handful of times. This rearrangement joins TRBV15 to TRBJ2-4, with D unresolved. CDR1 and CDR2 from the germline V gene are LNHNV and YYDKDF (reference sequence). V lost 3 bases and J 5 bases, leaving 17 bases between the germline ends. The CDR3 loop spans 16 amino acids. CDR3 nucleotides: TGTGCCACCAGCAGCTTGACCTGGGCCTCGGAAAACATTCAGTACTTC. Translation gives CATSSLTWASENIQYF. Drawing the rest from reference TRBV15 and TRBJ2-4, the complete variable domain is DAMVIQNPRYQVTQFGKPVTLSCSQTLNHNVMYWYQQKSSQAPKLLFHYYDKDFNNEADTPDNFQSRRPNTSFCFLDIRSPGLGDTAMYLCATSSLTWASENIQYFGAGTRLSVL.

J is TRBJ2-1 and V is TRBV11-2; TRBD2 aligns across 10 bases. CDR3 length: 15 residues. Germline CDR1 SGHAT, CDR2 FQNNGV. V shed 4 bases, J shed 0 bases, and the junction held 0 bases outside the gene matches. CDR3 in amino acids: CASSSSGSSYNEQFF. For the CDR3, the DNA is TGTGCCAGCAGCTCTAGCGGGAGCTCCTACAATGAGCAGTTCTTC.

Here the CDR3 reads CASSLPGQNTGELFF. The CDR3 DNA reads TGTGCCAGCAGCTTACCGGGACAGAACACCGGGGAGCTGTTTTTT. The chain recombines TRBV5-4 with TRBJ2-2, with TRBD1 as a possible D gene (6 bases). The CDR3 has 15 residues. The V gene's germline CDR1 is SGHNT and CDR2 YYREEE (reference sequence). V was pared by 2 bases and J by 1 base, with 9 bases between.

This clone was counted only a few times. The genes are TRBV10-3 and TRBJ1-1; D call uncertain. V was cut by 2 bases and J by 2 bases, with 6 bases left in between. The CDR3 sequence is 13 residues long. Looked up from germline, CDR1 is ENHRY and CDR2 is SYGVKD. The CDR3 spells CAISEQVNTEAFF. The CDR3 coding sequence is TGTGCCATCAGTGAGCAGGTTAACACTGAAGCTTTCTTT.

The rearrangement links TRBV4-2 to TRBJ2-1; D might be TRBD2 (6 bases). The ends were cut back, 1 base at V and 10 bases at J, with 14 bases in the middle. This CDR3 region has 14 residues. Per the germline V gene, CDR1 is LGHNA and CDR2 is YNFKEQ. This CDR3 is CASSQAGDKGEQFF. The CDR3 region has the DNA TGTGCCAGCAGCCAAGCGGGAGACAAAGGGGAGCAGTTCTTC.

The V call is TRBV5-1, the J call TRBJ2-1, with 7 bases identical to TRBD2. J was trimmed by 8 bases and V by 5 bases; bases with no gene match: 4. The CDR3 runs to 12 residues. Germline lookup yields CDR1 SGHRS and CDR2 YFSETQ. The CDR3 region is CASSRTRDEQFF. As DNA, the CDR3 is TGCGCCAGCAGTCGGACTAGGGATGAGCAGTTCTTC.

This sequence joins TRBV6-5 and TRBJ1-1, with D possibly being TRBD1 (5 bases). V lost 7 bases and J 0 bases, leaving 6 bases between the germline ends. This CDR3 contains 12 residues. Germline CDR1 MNHEY, CDR2 SVGAGI. The CDR3, as DNA: TGTGCCAGCAAGGGGATGAACACTGAAGCTTTCTTT. It specifies CASKGMNTEAFF.

J is TRBJ2-7 and V is TRBV28; possible D gene TRBD2, 5 bases. The length of the CDR3 is 14 residues. V lost 3 bases and J 0 bases, leaving 9 bases between the germline ends. Germline values: CDR1 MDHEN, CDR2 SYDVKM. CDR3 protein: CASSLPGNSYEQYF. In nucleotides, the CDR3 is TGTGCCAGCAGTTTGCCGGGGAACTCCTACGAGCAGTACTTC. The variable domain in full, completed from reference TRBV28 and TRBJ2-7, reads DVKVTQSSRYLVKRTGEKVFLECVQDMDHENMFWYRQDPGLGLRLIYFSYDVKMKEKGDIPEGYSVSREKKERFSLILESASTNQTSMYLCASSLPGNSYEQYFGPGTRLTVT.

J is TRBJ2-7 and V is TRBV18; TRBD2 matches 10 bases. V shed 3 bases and J 4 bases; nucleotides not matched to a gene: 6. Germline lookup yields CDR1 KGHSH and CDR2 LQKENI. The CDR3 sequence is 15 residues long. DNA of the CDR3: TGTGCCAGCTCACCTGTAAGCGGGGGGGCGTACGAGCAGTACTTC. Its protein product is CASSPVSGGAYEQYF. The variable domain in full, completed from reference TRBV18 and TRBJ2-7, reads NAGVMQNPRHLVRRRGQEARLRCSPMKGHSHVYWYRQLPEEGLKFMVYLQKENIIDESGMPKERFSAEFPKEGPSILRIQQVVRGDSAAYFCASSPVSGGAYEQYFGPGTRLTVT.

Only one count was recorded for this clone. This chain uses TRBV6-6 with TRBJ1-1; 10 bases are shared with TRBD1. CDR1 MNHNY and CDR2 SVGAGI come from the germline V gene (reference sequence). V lost 6 bases, J lost 5 bases, and 6 bases stayed unmatched. The CDR3 spans 14 residues. CDR3: CASRVGQGRTEAFF. The CDR3 region has the DNA TGTGCCAGCAGGGTGGGACAGGGGAGGACTGAAGCTTTCTTT.

The J gene is TRBJ1-3, the V gene TRBV29-1, with no clear D. Trimming pared 4 bases from V and 3 bases from J, leaving 10 bases between. Germline V CDR1 and CDR2: SQVTM, ANQGSEA. CDR3 length: 13 residues. For the CDR3, the DNA is TGCAGCGTTGTTCGAGGGAGTGGAAACACCATATATTTT. Protein sequence: CSVVRGSGNTIYF.

The V call is TRBV9, the J call TRBJ1-4; TRBD1 might be the D (5 bases). CDR1 and CDR2 from the germline V gene are SGDLS and YYNGEE. Deletions cut 3 bases from V and 7 bases from J, with 13 bases between. This CDR3 spans 14 amino acids. The CDR3 sequence is CASSGRAASEKLFF. Written as DNA, the CDR3 is TGTGCCAGCAGCGGCAGGGCTGCTTCTGAAAAACTGTTTTTT.

This clone was seen only once. The CDR3 reads CASSLGQGIGEQYF. As DNA, the CDR3 is TGCGCCAGCAGCTTGGGACAGGGGATCGGCGAGCAGTACTTC. The chain recombines TRBV5-1 with TRBJ2-7, with 8 bases lining up with TRBD1. Germline V gene lookup returns CDR1 SGHRS and CDR2 YFSETQ. Germline trimming cut 0 bases from V and 6 bases from J; bases unmatched to any gene: 5. This CDR3 comprises 14 residues.

V gene TRBV7-2 combines with J gene TRBJ2-5, with 7 bases identical to TRBD2. TRBJ2-7 matches the DNA end more closely, so the J call is doubtful. Germline V gene sequence: CDR1 SGHTA, CDR2 FQGNSA. This CDR3 comprises 15 residues. In nucleotides, the CDR3 is TGTGCCAGCAGCTTAGACGGCGGGAGTAGGTCCGAGCAGTACTTC. Encoded protein: CASSLDGGSRSEQYF.

This clone was observed once. The genes are TRBV10-3 and TRBJ2-1, with D possibly TRBD1 on 6 matching bases. The length of the CDR3 is 15 residues. Germline CDR1 reads ENHRY; CDR2 reads SYGVKD. The V gene lost 4 bases and the J gene lost 0 bases, with 10 bases spanning the gap. The CDR3 sequence: CAISGQASSYNEQFF. The DNA of the CDR3 is TGTGCCATCAGTGGACAGGCCAGCTCCTACAATGAGCAGTTCTTC.

The chain carries TRBV10-3 and TRBJ2-7; unclear D gene. This CDR3 comprises 13 residues. With 0 bases removed from V and 10 bases from J, the gap between germline ends came to 13 bases. In germline, CDR1 is ENHRY, CDR2 SYGVKD. The CDR3 nucleotides read TGTGCCATCAGTGAGTCGTCACAGTTGGTTCAGTACTTC. It specifies CAISESSQLVQYF.